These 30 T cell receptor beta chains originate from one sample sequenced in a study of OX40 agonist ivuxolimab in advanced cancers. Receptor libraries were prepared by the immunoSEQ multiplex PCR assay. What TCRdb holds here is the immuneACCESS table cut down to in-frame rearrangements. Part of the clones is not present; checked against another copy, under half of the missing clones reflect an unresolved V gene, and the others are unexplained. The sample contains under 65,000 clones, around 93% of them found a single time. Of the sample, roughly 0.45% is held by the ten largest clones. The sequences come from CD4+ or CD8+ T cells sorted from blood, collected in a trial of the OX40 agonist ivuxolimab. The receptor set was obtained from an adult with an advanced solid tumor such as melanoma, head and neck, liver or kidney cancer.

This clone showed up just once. CDR3 loop: CASSLGDLLWNEQFF. CDR3 in DNA: TGTGCCAGCAGCTTAGGGGACTTACTTTGGAATGAGCAGTTCTTC. V gene TRBV11-3 combines with J gene TRBJ2-1, with D possibly being TRBD2 (6 bases). CDR1 is SGHNT and CDR2 is YENEEA in the germline V gene. V lost 1 base to trimming and J lost 7 bases, with 14 bases between them. This CDR3 contains 15 residues.

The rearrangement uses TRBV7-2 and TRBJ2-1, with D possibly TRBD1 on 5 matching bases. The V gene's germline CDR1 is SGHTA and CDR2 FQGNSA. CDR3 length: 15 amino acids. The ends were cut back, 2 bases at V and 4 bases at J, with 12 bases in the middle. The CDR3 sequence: CASSLRGIGYNEQFF. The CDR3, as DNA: TGTGCCAGCAGCTTAAGGGGTATCGGGTACAATGAGCAGTTCTTC.

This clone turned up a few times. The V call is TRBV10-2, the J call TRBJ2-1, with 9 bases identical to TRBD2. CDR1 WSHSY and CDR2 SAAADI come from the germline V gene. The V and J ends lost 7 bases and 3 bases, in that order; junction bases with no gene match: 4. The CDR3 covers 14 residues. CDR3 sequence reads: CASMTSGNYNEQFF. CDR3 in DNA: TGCGCCAGCATGACTAGCGGTAACTACAATGAGCAGTTCTTC.

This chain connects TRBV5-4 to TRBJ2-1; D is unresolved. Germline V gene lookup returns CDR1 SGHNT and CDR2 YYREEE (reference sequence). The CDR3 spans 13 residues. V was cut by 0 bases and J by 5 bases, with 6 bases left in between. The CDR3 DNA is TGTGCCAGCAGCTTGGGTCACGACAATGAGCAGTTCTTC. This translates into CASSLGHDNEQFF.

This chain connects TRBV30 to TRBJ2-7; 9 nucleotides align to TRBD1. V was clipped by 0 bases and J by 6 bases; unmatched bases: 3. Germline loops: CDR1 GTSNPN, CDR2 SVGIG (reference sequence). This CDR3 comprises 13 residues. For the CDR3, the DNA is TGTGCCTGGAGTGTCTTGGGACAGGGCGAGCAGTACTTC. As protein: CAWSVLGQGEQYF.

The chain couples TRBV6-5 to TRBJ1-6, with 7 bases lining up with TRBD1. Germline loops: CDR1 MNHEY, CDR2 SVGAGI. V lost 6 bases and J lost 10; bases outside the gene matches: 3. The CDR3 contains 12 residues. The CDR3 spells CASRTGRSPLHF. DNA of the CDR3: TGTGCCAGCAGGACAGGGAGGTCACCCCTCCACTTT.

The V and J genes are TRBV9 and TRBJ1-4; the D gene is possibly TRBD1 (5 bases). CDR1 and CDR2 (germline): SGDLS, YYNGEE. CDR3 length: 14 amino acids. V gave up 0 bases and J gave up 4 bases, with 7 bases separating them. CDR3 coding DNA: TGTGCCAGCAGCGTAGGCCAGGGTAATGAAAAACTGTTTTTT. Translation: CASSVGQGNEKLFF.

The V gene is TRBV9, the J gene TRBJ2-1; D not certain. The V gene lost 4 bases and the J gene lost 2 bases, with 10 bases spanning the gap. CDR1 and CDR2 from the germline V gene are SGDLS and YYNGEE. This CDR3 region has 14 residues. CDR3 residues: CASSPLLTYNEQFF. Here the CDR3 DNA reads TGTGCCAGCAGCCCACTACTGACCTACAATGAGCAGTTCTTC. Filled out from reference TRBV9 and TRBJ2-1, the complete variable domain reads DSGVTQTPKHLITATGQRVTLRCSPRSGDLSVYWYQQSLDQGLQFLIQYYNGEERAKGNILERFSAQQFPDLHSELNLSSLELGDSALYFCASSPLLTYNEQFFGPGTRLTVL.

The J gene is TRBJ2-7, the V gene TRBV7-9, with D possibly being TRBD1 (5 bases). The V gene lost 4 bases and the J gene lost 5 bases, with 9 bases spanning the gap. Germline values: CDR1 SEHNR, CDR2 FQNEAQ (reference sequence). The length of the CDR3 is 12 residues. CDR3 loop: CASSSLRDEQYF. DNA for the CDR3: TGTGCCAGCAGCTCACTCAGGGACGAGCAGTACTTC.

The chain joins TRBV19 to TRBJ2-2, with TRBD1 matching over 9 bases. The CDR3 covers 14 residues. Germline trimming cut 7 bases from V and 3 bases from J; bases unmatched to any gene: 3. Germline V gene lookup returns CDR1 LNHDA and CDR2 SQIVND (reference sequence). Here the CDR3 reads CASKGTGYTGELFF. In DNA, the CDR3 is TGTGCCAGTAAAGGGACAGGGTACACCGGGGAGCTGTTTTTT.

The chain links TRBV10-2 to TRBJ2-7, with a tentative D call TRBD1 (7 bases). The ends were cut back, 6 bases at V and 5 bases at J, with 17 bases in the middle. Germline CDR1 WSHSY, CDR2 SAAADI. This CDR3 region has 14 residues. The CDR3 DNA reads TGCGCCAGCAGGGACAGGAGGGATTCCCACGAGCAGTACTTC. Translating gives CASRDRRDSHEQYF.

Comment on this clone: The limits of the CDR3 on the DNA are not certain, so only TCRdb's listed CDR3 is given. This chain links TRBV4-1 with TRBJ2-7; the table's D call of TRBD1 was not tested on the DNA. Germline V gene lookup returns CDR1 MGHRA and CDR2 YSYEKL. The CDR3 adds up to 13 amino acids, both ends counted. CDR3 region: CASSQVGTGSRYF.

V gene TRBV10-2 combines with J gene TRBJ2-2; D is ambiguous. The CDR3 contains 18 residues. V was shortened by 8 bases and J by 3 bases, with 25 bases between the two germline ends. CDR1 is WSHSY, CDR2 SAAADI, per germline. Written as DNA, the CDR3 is TGCGCCAGCCTCAAGGATTTACCTTCCGAACCCTACACCGGGGAGCTGTTTTTT. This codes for CASLKDLPSEPYTGELFF.

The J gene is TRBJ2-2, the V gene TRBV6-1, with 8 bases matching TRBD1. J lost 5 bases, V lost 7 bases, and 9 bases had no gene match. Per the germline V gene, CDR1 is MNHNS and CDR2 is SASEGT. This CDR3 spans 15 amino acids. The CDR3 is CASTLTGVRTGELFF. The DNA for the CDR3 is TGTGCCAGCACCCTGACAGGGGTCCGTACCGGGGAGCTGTTTTTT.

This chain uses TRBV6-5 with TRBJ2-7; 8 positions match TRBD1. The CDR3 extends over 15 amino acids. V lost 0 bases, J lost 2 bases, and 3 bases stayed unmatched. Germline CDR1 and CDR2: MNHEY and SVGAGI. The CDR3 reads CASSYSRQGTYEQYF. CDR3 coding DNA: TGTGCCAGCAGTTACTCGCGACAGGGGACCTACGAGCAGTACTTC.

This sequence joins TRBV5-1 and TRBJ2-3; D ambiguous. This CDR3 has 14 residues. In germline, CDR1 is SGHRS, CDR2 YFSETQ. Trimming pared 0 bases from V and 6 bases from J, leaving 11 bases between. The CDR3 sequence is CASSLGVRVDTQYF. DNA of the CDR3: TGCGCCAGCAGCTTGGGAGTCCGCGTCGATACGCAGTATTTT.

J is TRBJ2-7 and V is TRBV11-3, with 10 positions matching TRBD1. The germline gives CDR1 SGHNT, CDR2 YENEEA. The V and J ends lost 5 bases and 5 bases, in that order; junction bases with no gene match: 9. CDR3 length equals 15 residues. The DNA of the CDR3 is TGTGCCAGCAGCACCGCCGGGACAGGGGAGCACGAGCAGTACTTC. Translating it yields CASSTAGTGEHEQYF.

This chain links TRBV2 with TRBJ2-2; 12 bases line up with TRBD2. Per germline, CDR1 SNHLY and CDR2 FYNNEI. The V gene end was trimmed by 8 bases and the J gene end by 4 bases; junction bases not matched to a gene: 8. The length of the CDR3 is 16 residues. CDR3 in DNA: TGTGCCAGCGGGGCCCCGGGACTAGCGGGCACCGGGGAGCTGTTTTTT. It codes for CASGAPGLAGTGELFF.

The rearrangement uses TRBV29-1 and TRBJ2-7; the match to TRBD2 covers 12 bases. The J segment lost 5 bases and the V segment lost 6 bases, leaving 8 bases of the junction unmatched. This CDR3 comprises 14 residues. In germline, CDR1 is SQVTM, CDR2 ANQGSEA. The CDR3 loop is CSVQTSGRWHEQYF. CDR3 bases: TGCAGCGTGCAGACTAGCGGGAGATGGCACGAGCAGTACTTC.

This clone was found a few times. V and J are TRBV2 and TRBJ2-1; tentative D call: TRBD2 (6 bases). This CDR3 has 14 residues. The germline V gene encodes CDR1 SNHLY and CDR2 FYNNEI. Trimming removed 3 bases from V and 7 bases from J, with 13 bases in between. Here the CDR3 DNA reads TGTGCCAGCAGTGATGGGGTAGCGGTGAATGAGCAGTTCTTC. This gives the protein CASSDGVAVNEQFF.

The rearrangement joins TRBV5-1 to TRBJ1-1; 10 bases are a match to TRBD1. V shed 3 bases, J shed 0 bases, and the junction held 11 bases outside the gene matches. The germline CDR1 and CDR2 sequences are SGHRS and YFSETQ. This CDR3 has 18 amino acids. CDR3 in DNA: TGCGCCAGCAGCTACCCGGGACAGGGGACGGGATTGAACACTGAAGCTTTCTTT. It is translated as CASSYPGQGTGLNTEAFF.

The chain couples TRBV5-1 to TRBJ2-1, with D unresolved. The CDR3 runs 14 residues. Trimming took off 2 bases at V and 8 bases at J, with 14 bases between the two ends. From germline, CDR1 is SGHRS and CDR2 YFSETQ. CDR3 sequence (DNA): TGCGCCAGCAGCTTAGGGTCGCACGACGATGAGCAGTTCTTC. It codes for CASSLGSHDDEQFF.

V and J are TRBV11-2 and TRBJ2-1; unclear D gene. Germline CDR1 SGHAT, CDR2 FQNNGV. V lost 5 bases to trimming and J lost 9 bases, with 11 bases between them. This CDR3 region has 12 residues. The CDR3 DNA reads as TGTGCCAGCAGCCAGCGTACCGGTGAGCAGTTCTTC. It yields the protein CASSQRTGEQFF.

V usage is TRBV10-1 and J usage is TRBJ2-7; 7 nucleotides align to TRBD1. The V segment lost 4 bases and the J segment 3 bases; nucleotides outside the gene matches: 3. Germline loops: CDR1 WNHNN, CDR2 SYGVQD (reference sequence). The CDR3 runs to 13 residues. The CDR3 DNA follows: TGCGCCAGCAGTGTGGGACAGCGCTACGAGCAGTACTTC. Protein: CASSVGQRYEQYF.

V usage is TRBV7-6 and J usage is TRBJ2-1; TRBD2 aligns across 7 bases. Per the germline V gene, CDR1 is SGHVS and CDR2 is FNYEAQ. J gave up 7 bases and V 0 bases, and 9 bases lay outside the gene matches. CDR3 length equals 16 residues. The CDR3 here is CASSLAPSGKRNEQFF. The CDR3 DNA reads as TGTGCCAGCAGCTTAGCACCCAGCGGGAAACGTAATGAGCAGTTCTTC. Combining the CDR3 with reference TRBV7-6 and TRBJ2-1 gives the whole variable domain GAGVSQSPRYKVTKRGQDVALRCDPISGHVSLYWYRQALGQGPEFLTYFNYEAQQDKSGLPNDRFSAERPEGSISTLTIQRTEQRDSAMYRCASSLAPSGKRNEQFFGPGTRLTVL.

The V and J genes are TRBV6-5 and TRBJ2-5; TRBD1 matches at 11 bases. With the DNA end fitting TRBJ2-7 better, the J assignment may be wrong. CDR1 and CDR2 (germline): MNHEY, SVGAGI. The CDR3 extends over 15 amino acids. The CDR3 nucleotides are TGTGCCAGCAGTTACTCGGGACAGGGGGCCTACGAGCAGTACTTC. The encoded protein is CASSYSGQGAYEQYF.

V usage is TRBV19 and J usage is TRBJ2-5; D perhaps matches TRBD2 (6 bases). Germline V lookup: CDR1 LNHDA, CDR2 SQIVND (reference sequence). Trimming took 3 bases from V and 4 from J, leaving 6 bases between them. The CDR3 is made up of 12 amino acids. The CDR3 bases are TGTGCCAGTAGTATGCGGGGAGAGACCCAGTACTTC. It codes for CASSMRGETQYF.

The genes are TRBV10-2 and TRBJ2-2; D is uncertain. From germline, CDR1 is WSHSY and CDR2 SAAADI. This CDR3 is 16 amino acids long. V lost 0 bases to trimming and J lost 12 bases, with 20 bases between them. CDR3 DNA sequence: TGCGCCAGCAGTGAGTCGATGGCCCCCCGTGTCCCGAAGCTGTTTTTT. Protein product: CASSESMAPRVPKLFF.

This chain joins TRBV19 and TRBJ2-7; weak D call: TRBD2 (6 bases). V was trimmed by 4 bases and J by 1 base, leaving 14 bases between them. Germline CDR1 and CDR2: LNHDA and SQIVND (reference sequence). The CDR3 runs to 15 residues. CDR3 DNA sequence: TGTGCCAGTAGTAGTGGGGTCGGGGGATCCTACGAGCAGTACTTC. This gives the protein CASSSGVGGSYEQYF.

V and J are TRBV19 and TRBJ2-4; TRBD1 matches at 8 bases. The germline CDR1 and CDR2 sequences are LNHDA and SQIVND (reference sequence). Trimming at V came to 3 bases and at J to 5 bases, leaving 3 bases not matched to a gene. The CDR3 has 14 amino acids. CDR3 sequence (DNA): TGTGCCAGTAGTATTCAGGGGGCTCAAAACATTCAGTACTTC. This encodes CASSIQGAQNIQYF.